The present T cell receptor (beta chain) was sequenced within a study of cytomegalovirus exposure and HLA in healthy donors. With 3 bases removed from V and 6 bases from J, the gap between germline ends came to 13 bases. This CDR3 comprises 14 residues. Per germline, CDR1 MNHEY and CDR2 SVGAGI. Researchers ran the PCR with 60 Vbeta and 13 Jbeta primers. In the original processing: Roughly 11 million shared chains were among approximately 87 million unique TCR beta chains counted in a later analysis. Profiled with immunoSEQ multiplex PCR; TCRdb holds only in-frame clones, not every one. V and J calls and clone size come straight from that table; D and trimming were deduced from the DNA. The specimen's table records approximately 58,000 clones.

The clonotype was recovered from a woman aged 18-35 years in good health and CMV-seronegative. J is TRBJ2-3 and V is TRBV6-5; D unclear. The source material was PBMCs. The CDR3 nucleotides read TGTGCCAGCAGTTATTCGTCAAGTCAGGATACGCAGTATTTT. Amino acids: CASSYSSSQDTQYF.